The 14 T cell receptor beta chains in this list originate from one sample, sequenced in a study of T-cell reconstitution after alpha-beta-depleted transplantation in children. During its preparation, the TCRbeta library received unique molecular identifiers. From the PCR reads, TCRdb called clonotypes with MiXCR, one entry per CDR3 protein. Among about 290,000 distinct CDR3 sequences listed, 10% were seen once. The sample in question was PBMCs, obtained before TCRalphabeta/CD19-depleted stem cell transplant. Every receptor here comes from a boy under two years old with acute myeloid leukemia, due to receive a stem cell transplant.

This clonotype was picked up many times. The CDR3 DNA sequence: TGTGCCAGCAGTCACGGGTACGGGACAGATACGCAGTATTTT. This sequence encodes CASSHGYGTDTQYF. The V call is TRBV27, the J call TRBJ2-3; D gene unclear. CDR1 is MNHEY, CDR2 SMNVEV, per germline (reference sequence). The CDR3 spans 14 residues. Trimming stripped 5 bases from V and 3 bases from J, with 12 bases between.

This clonotype was recorded many times. This chain joins TRBV25-1 and TRBJ2-3; D remains unclear. Trimming pared 4 bases from V and 8 bases from J, leaving 10 bases between. The CDR3 covers 12 residues. Germline lookup yields CDR1 MGHDK and CDR2 SYGVNS. The DNA of the CDR3 is TGTGCCAGCAGTGGACTCGCGGTTACGCAGTATTTT. Its translation is CASSGLAVTQYF.

The J gene is TRBJ2-1, the V gene TRBV12-3 or TRBV12-4; possible D gene TRBD1, 5 bases. V was clipped by 6 bases and J by 1 base, with 19 bases between them. The CDR3 extends over 17 amino acids. The CDR3 DNA reads as TGTGCCAGCAGCCTCATCCTGGGGCAGAGGTCCTACAATGAGCAGTTCTTC. It encodes CASSLILGQRSYNEQFF.

The rearrangement uses TRBV28 and TRBJ1-3; no clear D gene. The CDR3 runs 13 residues. Germline-derived CDR1 and CDR2 are MDHEN and SYDVKM. The V end lost 9 bases, the J end lost 4 bases, and 13 bases lay between the germline ends. CDR3 loop: CASDPGFGNTIYF. The CDR3 region has the DNA TGTGCCAGTGACCCAGGTTTCGGAAACACCATATATTTT.

This chain uses TRBV10-3 with TRBJ2-1; D gene ambiguous. CDR3 length: 12 residues. V lost 10 bases to trimming and J lost 2 bases, with 9 bases between them. Germline CDR1 is ENHRY and CDR2 is SYGVKD. The CDR3 DNA sequence: TGTGCCACCGGAGCAGCCTACAATGAGCAGTTCTTC. Translated, it gives CATGAAYNEQFF.

The J gene is TRBJ2-3, the V gene TRBV5-1, with TRBD2 matching over 10 bases. There are 16 residues in the CDR3. Germline CDR1 reads SGHRS; CDR2 reads YFSETQ. Trimming took 4 bases from V and 6 from J; bases not matched to a gene: 11. CDR3: CASSLHSGGATDTQYF. In nucleotides, the CDR3 is TGCGCCAGCAGCCTCCACAGCGGGGGGGCCACGGATACGCAGTATTTT.

The rearrangement links TRBV5-1 to TRBJ1-1; D is unclear. Germline V lookup: CDR1 SGHRS, CDR2 YFSETQ. The V end lost 0 bases, the J end lost 4 bases, and 10 bases lay between the germline ends. The CDR3 loop spans 14 amino acids. As DNA, the CDR3 is TGCGCCAGCAGCTTGGGGGCCGTGGGCACTGAAGCTTTCTTT. Amino acids: CASSLGAVGTEAFF.

The chain recombines TRBV12-3 or TRBV12-4 with TRBJ2-2, with D hard to call. This CDR3 is 14 amino acids long. V lost 4 bases, J lost 4 bases, and 10 bases lay in between. The CDR3 DNA follows: TGTGCCAGCAGTTGGGATCCTAGCACCGGGGAGCTGTTTTTT. Residues: CASSWDPSTGELFF.

The J gene is TRBJ2-1, the V gene TRBV7-2; 8 nucleotides align to TRBD2. There are 16 residues in the CDR3. The J segment lost 7 bases and the V segment lost 3 bases, leaving 11 bases of the junction unmatched. Germline assignment: CDR1 SGHTA and CDR2 FQGNSA. Here the CDR3 reads CASSLSSGPGGNEQFF. For the CDR3, the DNA is TGTGCCAGCAGCTTGTCTAGCGGGCCCGGAGGGAATGAGCAGTTCTTC.

Turning to this clonotype: A much larger clone is a single base away; this may be a read error. V gene TRBV20-1 combines with J gene TRBJ1-5; 8 bases agree with TRBD1. Germline values: CDR1 DFQATT, CDR2 SNEGSKA (reference sequence). There are 14 residues in the CDR3. V lost 0 bases and J lost 5; bases outside the gene matches: 3. CDR3 region: CSAREDRVYQPQHF. The CDR3 DNA reads TGCAGTGCTAGAGAGGACAGGGTCTATCAGCCCCAGCATTTT.

This clonotype was detected a few times. V usage is TRBV6-1 and J usage is TRBJ2-7; 7 bases are a match to TRBD2. Germline-derived CDR1 and CDR2 are MNHNS and SASEGT. The J segment lost 2 bases and the V segment lost 6 bases, leaving 7 bases of the junction unmatched. The CDR3 is made up of 14 amino acids. DNA of the CDR3: TGTGCCAGCAGACGTAGCGGGTCCCCCTACGAGCAGTACTTC. This encodes CASRRSGSPYEQYF.

A few counts support this clonotype. The rearrangement links TRBV20-1 to TRBJ2-7; D ambiguous. The CDR3 length is 11 residues. The germline V and J ends were trimmed by 7 bases and 0 bases, with 7 bases remaining between them. Germline V lookup: CDR1 DFQATT, CDR2 SNEGSKA (reference sequence). DNA for the CDR3: TGCAGTGTTCTAGGCTCCTACGAGCAGTACTTC. The encoded protein is CSVLGSYEQYF.

In this sample, this clonotype turned up many times. The chain employs TRBV11-2 and TRBJ2-5; D might be TRBD1 or TRBD2, each matching 5 bases. Germline lookup yields CDR1 SGHAT and CDR2 FQNNGV. The V end lost 5 bases, the J end lost 2 bases, and 15 bases lay between the germline ends. The CDR3 is 15 amino acids. CDR3 region: CASSETGTAQETQYF. DNA for the CDR3: TGTGCCAGCAGCGAAACCGGGACCGCTCAAGAGACCCAGTACTTC.

V usage is TRBV23-1 and J usage is TRBJ2-5, with D possibly matching TRBD1 (6 bases). TRBV23-1 falls under the ORF class, with uncertain function. The CDR3 is 15 residues long. Between the trimmed V and J ends, which lost 5 bases and 1 base, there was a span of 14 bases. CDR3 bases: TGCGCCAGCAGTGCGAAACTGGGGGCCCAAGAGACCCAGTACTTC. Encoded protein: CASSAKLGAQETQYF.